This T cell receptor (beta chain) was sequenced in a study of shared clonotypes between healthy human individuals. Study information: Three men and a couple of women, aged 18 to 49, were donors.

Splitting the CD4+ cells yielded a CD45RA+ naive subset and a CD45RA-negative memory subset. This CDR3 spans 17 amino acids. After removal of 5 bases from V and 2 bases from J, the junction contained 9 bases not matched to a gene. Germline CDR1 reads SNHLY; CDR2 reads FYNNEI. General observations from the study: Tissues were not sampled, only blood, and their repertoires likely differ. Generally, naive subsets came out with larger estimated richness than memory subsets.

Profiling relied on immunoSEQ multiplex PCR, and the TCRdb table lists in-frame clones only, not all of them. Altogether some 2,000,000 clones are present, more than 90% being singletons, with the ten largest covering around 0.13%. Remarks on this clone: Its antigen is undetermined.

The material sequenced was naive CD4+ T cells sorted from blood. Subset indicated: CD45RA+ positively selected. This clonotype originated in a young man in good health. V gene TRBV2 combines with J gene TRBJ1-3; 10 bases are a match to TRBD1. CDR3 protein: CASSRRDRGDTGNTIYF. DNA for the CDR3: TGTGCCAGCAGTCGAAGGGACAGGGGAGACACTGGAAACACCATATATTTT.